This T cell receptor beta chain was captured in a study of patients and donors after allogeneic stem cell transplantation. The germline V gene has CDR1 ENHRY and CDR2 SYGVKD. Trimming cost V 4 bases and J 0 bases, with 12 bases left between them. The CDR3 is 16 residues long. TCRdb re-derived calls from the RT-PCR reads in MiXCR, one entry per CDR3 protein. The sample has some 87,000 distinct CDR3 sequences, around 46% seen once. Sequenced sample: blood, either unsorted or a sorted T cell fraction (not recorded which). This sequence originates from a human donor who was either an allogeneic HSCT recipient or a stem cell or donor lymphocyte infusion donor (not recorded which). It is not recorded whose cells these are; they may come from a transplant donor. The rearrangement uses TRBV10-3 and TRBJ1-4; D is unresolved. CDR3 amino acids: CAISVERTATNEKLFF. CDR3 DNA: TGTGCCATCAGTGTAGAAAGGACCGCAACTAATGAAAAACTGTTTTTT.